One T cell receptor beta chain is described in this entry. Its antigen is not identified. This specimen belongs to a study of OX40 agonist ivuxolimab in advanced cancers. Study-wide results and limits: Certain nonresponding patients likewise had low normalized T-cell clonal expansion.

The assay was immunoSEQ multiplex PCR, and TCRdb's table has in-frame clones only and misses some. The table lists tens of thousands of clones, 87% of them singletons. Individuals having autoimmune disease history or systemic immunosuppression were not enrolled. Samples of blood were obtained at baseline, on cycle 4 day 1, and on cycle 7 day 1. The TCR was taken from an adult with an advanced solid tumor such as melanoma, head and neck, liver or kidney cancer. The sample consisted of CD4+ or CD8+ T cells sorted from blood, taken in a trial of the OX40 agonist ivuxolimab.

CDR3 in amino acids: CASSITAGGASNEKLFF. CDR3 bases: TGTGCCAGCAGCATCACCGCAGGGGGCGCGTCTAATGAAAAACTGTTTTTT. The J gene is TRBJ1-4, the V gene TRBV7-2; 8 bases line up with TRBD1. The CDR3 is 17 residues long. Germline CDR1 SGHTA, CDR2 FQGNSA. Trimming at V came to 5 bases and at J to 3 bases, leaving 11 bases not matched to a gene.